This T cell receptor beta chain was recovered during a study of vaccination and CD4 T cells after COVID-19. Study at large: Overlapping spike peptides of SARS-CoV-2, HCoV-NL63, HCoV-OC43 and HCoV-229E were used, and cells were stimulated with them.

Worth noting for this clonotype: Its antigen is unidentified.

Regarding treatment: roughly ten-day PBMC culture with coronavirus spike peptide pools or control peptides (ViraFEST assay). An Oncomine TCR Beta short-read assay was used to sequence the DNA from cultured CD4+ T cells. TCRdb passed the PCR reads through MiXCR, listing each CDR3 protein once. This sample has 9,500 or so distinct CDR3 sequences, with 65% to 70% found just once. V lost 5 bases and J lost 6, with 13 bases in between. The CDR3 totals 13 residues. Germline assignment: CDR1 MDHEN and CDR2 SYDVKM. This clonotype originated in a human donor who had recovered from COVID-19. This specimen consisted of CD4+ T cells from blood, cultured in vitro, obtained before SARS-CoV-2 vaccination. The chain employs TRBV28 and TRBJ1-2, with D possibly being TRBD1 (5 bases). The CDR3 sequence is CASSLGGGHGYTF. The CDR3 DNA reads as TGTGCCAGCAGTCTGGGGGGTGGTCATGGCTACACCTTC.